Shown below are 17 T cell receptor beta chains from a single sample sequenced in a study of cytomegalovirus exposure and HLA in healthy donors. PCR primers comprised 60 Vbeta and 13 Jbeta primers. Produced via immunoSEQ multiplex PCR; TCRdb's table is partial and in-frame only. Of approximately 80,000 clones in the sample, roughly 75% were seen once. Sequenced input: PBMCs. These TCRs come from a man aged 55-75 years in good health and CMV-seronegative.

The chain is built from TRBV5-1 and TRBJ2-7, with TRBD1 identical over 9 bases. This CDR3 contains 15 residues. V trimming: 3 bases; J trimming: 6 bases; junction bases outside the gene matches: 10. Looked up from germline, CDR1 is SGHRS and CDR2 is YFSETQ. The CDR3, as DNA: TGCGCCAGCAGCTCGGGGACAGGGCAGAGGAGCGAGCAGTACTTC. Amino acids: CASSSGTGQRSEQYF.

This clone has only one observation. This chain uses TRBV19 with TRBJ2-1; D might be TRBD2 (7 bases). In germline, CDR1 is LNHDA, CDR2 SQIVND (reference sequence). The CDR3 extends over 16 amino acids. Trimming stripped 1 base from V and 3 bases from J, with 13 bases between. Here the CDR3 DNA reads TGTGCCAGTAGTATAGTGGGGGGGGGCTACTACAATGAGCAGTTCTTC. Translation: CASSIVGGGYYNEQFF.

This CDR3 is CASSEATFNGANVLTF. As DNA, the CDR3 is TGTGCCAGCAGTGAAGCCACATTTAATGGGGCCAACGTCCTGACTTTC. The V gene is TRBV6-1, the J gene TRBJ2-6; D is unclear. In germline, CDR1 is MNHNS, CDR2 SASEGT. Between the trimmed V and J ends, which lost 0 bases and 3 bases, there was a span of 9 bases. The CDR3 is 16 amino acids.

The chain carries TRBV29-1 and TRBJ2-3; 7 bases are a match to TRBD2. The V segment lost 3 bases and the J segment 4 bases; nucleotides outside the gene matches: 7. Per germline, CDR1 SQVTM and CDR2 ANQGSEA. There are 14 residues in the CDR3. This chain's CDR3 is CSVEGDYTADTQYF. The DNA of the CDR3 is TGCAGCGTTGAGGGGGACTACACCGCAGATACGCAGTATTTT.

The V and J genes are TRBV18 and TRBJ2-5, with D possibly TRBD1 on 5 matching bases. The V gene's germline CDR1 is KGHSH and CDR2 LQKENI. Between the trimmed V and J ends, which lost 2 bases and 2 bases, there was a span of 15 bases. This CDR3 contains 16 residues. The CDR3 coding sequence is TGTGCCAGCTCACCAATGGCGGTCTCAGGGCAAGAGACCCAGTACTTC. Amino acid sequence: CASSPMAVSGQETQYF.

The V call is TRBV9, the J call TRBJ2-7; 7 bases map to TRBD1. The CDR3 has 14 amino acids. The V segment lost 4 bases and the J segment 2 bases; nucleotides outside the gene matches: 6. CDR1 SGDLS and CDR2 YYNGEE come from the germline V gene. Here the CDR3 DNA reads TGTGCCAGCAGCCCCGAGGGGGCCCCCTACGAGCAGTACTTC. Translating gives CASSPEGAPYEQYF. Using reference TRBV9 and TRBJ2-7 for the parts outside the CDR3, the full variable domain is DSGVTQTPKHLITATGQRVTLRCSPRSGDLSVYWYQQSLDQGLQFLIQYYNGEERAKGNILERFSAQQFPDLHSELNLSSLELGDSALYFCASSPEGAPYEQYFGPGTRLTVT.

The chain recombines TRBV2 with TRBJ1-1; D is undetermined. This CDR3 is 13 amino acids long. Germline values: CDR1 SNHLY, CDR2 FYNNEI. V was trimmed by 5 bases and J by 1 base, leaving 8 bases between them. CDR3 DNA sequence: TGTGCCAGCAGTCCCAGAAAGAACACTGAAGCTTTCTTT. This gives the protein CASSPRKNTEAFF.

The gene calls are TRBV5-4 and TRBJ2-3; 8 bases fit TRBD2. With 4 bases clipped from V and 5 bases from J, the junction kept 6 bases outside the gene matches. Germline V lookup: CDR1 SGHNT, CDR2 YYREEE (reference sequence). This CDR3 has 14 amino acids. The CDR3 loop is CASSPRLARDTQYF. The CDR3 DNA reads as TGTGCCAGCAGCCCAAGACTAGCGAGAGATACGCAGTATTTT.

The chain recombines TRBV19 with TRBJ1-1; D is possibly TRBD1 (6 bases). The CDR3 is 13 amino acids. The V end lost 4 bases, the J end lost 4 bases, and 10 bases lay between the germline ends. The germline V gene encodes CDR1 LNHDA and CDR2 SQIVND (reference sequence). CDR3 coding DNA: TGTGCCAGTAGTAGCCTGGGGGCCACTGAAGCTTTCTTT. It encodes CASSSLGATEAFF.

Regarding this clone: Other DNA sequences in the same sample also yield this CDR3. The chain joins TRBV7-9 to TRBJ1-6; D gene ambiguous. The CDR3 consists of 14 residues. Germline-derived CDR1 and CDR2 are SEHNR and FQNEAQ (reference sequence). The V gene lost 8 bases and the J gene lost 1 base, with 9 bases spanning the gap. The CDR3 DNA is TGTGCCAGCGGGGAGGCGTCCTATAATTCACCCCTCCACTTT. Protein: CASGEASYNSPLHF.

The genes are TRBV6-6 and TRBJ1-2; 7 positions agree with TRBD1. CDR3 size: 15 residues. CDR1 and CDR2 from the germline V gene are MNHNY and SVGAGI (reference sequence). After removal of 0 bases from V and 4 bases from J, the junction contained 5 bases not matched to a gene. CDR3 sequence reads: CASSYSLDRVYGYTF. CDR3 bases: TGTGCCAGCAGTTACTCCCTTGACAGGGTCTATGGCTACACCTTC.

Concerning this clone: Sequence at one end of the junction differs from germline and may be a read error. This chain uses TRBV7-9 with TRBJ1-1; weak D call: TRBD1 (5 bases). CDR3 length: 15 residues. Germline V gene data show CDR1 as SEHNR and CDR2 as FQNEAQ (reference sequence). CDR3 DNA sequence: TGTTCCAGCAGTTCACTGGACGGGGGGGTAACTGAAGCTTTCTTT. It yields the protein CSSSSLDGGVTEAFF.

The chain combines TRBV10-3 with TRBJ1-6, with 8 bases matching TRBD1. V gave up 6 bases and J gave up 11 bases; unmatched junction bases: 6. The CDR3 covers 13 residues. CDR1 is ENHRY, CDR2 SYGVKD, per germline. The CDR3 coding sequence is TGTGCCATCAGCACAGGGGGGAGAGCACCCCTCCACTTT. This encodes CAISTGGRAPLHF.

Only one count was recorded for this clone. The gene calls are TRBV27 and TRBJ1-4, with D maybe TRBD1 (6 bases). Per the germline V gene, CDR1 is MNHEY and CDR2 is SMNVEV (reference sequence). Trimming removed 2 bases at V and 5 bases at J, with 15 bases between. The CDR3 runs to 16 residues. Written as DNA, the CDR3 is TGTGCCAGCAGTTTACTGGCGGGGGCCGGGAATGAAAAACTGTTTTTT. Protein: CASSLLAGAGNEKLFF.

The genes are TRBV5-1 and TRBJ1-3; the D gene is possibly TRBD1 (5 bases). Per the germline V gene, CDR1 is SGHRS and CDR2 is YFSETQ. Between the trimmed V and J ends, which lost 4 bases and 3 bases, there was a span of 17 bases. The CDR3 is 16 amino acids. In DNA form, the CDR3 reads TGCGCCAGCAGCAGAGGCCTCGACAGAGATGGAAACACCATATATTTT. Protein: CASSRGLDRDGNTIYF.

This clone was observed a few times. The chain has TRBV16 and TRBJ1-1, with TRBD1 matching 7 bases. CDR1 and CDR2 (germline): KGHSY, FQNENV. The ends lost 2 bases at V and 1 base at J; junction bases unmatched: 1. The CDR3 runs to 14 residues. CDR3 nucleotide sequence: TGTGCCAGCAGCCAAGCAGGGGGGAACACTGAAGCTTTCTTT. Translating it yields CASSQAGGNTEAFF.

CDR3 residues: CATTLTGPTEAFF. CDR3 nucleotides: TGTGCCACTACCCTGACAGGGCCCACTGAAGCTTTCTTT. The V gene is TRBV7-8, the J gene TRBJ1-1; 7 nucleotides agree with TRBD1. Germline assignment: CDR1 SGHVS and CDR2 FQNEAQ. The CDR3 consists of 13 residues. Germline trimming cut 10 bases from V and 4 bases from J; bases unmatched to any gene: 9. Drawing the rest from reference TRBV7-8 and TRBJ1-1, the complete variable domain is GAGVSQSPRYKVAKRGQDVALRCDPISGHVSLFWYQQALGQGPEFLTYFQNEAQLDKSGLPSDRFFAERPEGSVSTLKIQRTQQEDSAVYLCATTLTGPTEAFFGQGTRLTVV.